Shown below are 22 T cell receptor beta chains from a single sample sequenced in a study of blood T cell repertoires in COVID-19. Measured with immunoSEQ multiplex PCR; TCRdb has only the in-frame clones, and not every one. The sample has about 250,000 clones; around 85% are singletons. Sequencing used peripheral blood. The source of these receptors is a human donor with COVID-19, enrolled during active disease. The donor label of this sample is uncertain.

This chain links TRBV4-1 with TRBJ2-6, with 8 positions matching TRBD2. Germline V CDR1 and CDR2: MGHRA, YSYEKL. The CDR3 is made up of 19 amino acids. V was pared by 1 base and J by 0 bases, with 8 bases of the junction left unmatched. CDR3 in amino acids: CASSQGRGGRSSGANVLTF. CDR3 sequence (DNA): TGCGCCAGCAGCCAAGGACGGGGGGGCAGGAGCTCTGGGGCCAACGTCCTGACTTTC.

The chain has TRBV3-1 (or the pseudogene TRBV3-2) and TRBJ1-2; a weak D match, TRBD1 (5 bases). V was clipped by 3 bases and J by 3 bases, with 11 bases between them. Germline CDR1 LGHDT, CDR2 YNNKEL (reference sequence). There are 14 residues in the CDR3. In nucleotides, the CDR3 is TGTGCCAGCAGCCAGGCCGACAGCCACTATGGCTACACCTTC. Its translation is CASSQADSHYGYTF.

The V call is TRBV2, the J call TRBJ2-1, with D possibly matching TRBD1 (5 bases). V shed 1 base and J shed 10 bases, with 17 bases lying between them. Germline CDR1 is SNHLY and CDR2 is FYNNEI. The length of the CDR3 is 15 residues. The CDR3 DNA is TGTGCCAGCAGTGAAGACAGAATCCAGGGTGGAGAGCAGTTCTTC. Its protein is CASSEDRIQGGEQFF.

V and J are TRBV7-8 and TRBJ1-1, with D hard to call. V lost 2 bases and J 11 bases, leaving 12 bases between the germline ends. Germline CDR1 is SGHVS and CDR2 is FQNEAQ. The CDR3 spans 12 residues. CDR3 residues: CASSLSRGRAFF. The DNA of the CDR3 is TGTGCCAGCAGCTTAAGTCGCGGTCGGGCTTTCTTT.

The chain links TRBV30 to TRBJ2-3; possibly TRBD1 for D (5 bases). Germline CDR1 is GTSNPN and CDR2 is SVGIG (reference sequence). This CDR3 has 11 residues. V was pared by 5 bases and J by 5 bases, with 8 bases between. The CDR3 region has the DNA TGTGCCTGGGCAACAGGAGATACGCAGTATTTT. Translated: CAWATGDTQYF.

The CDR3 loop is CASSYLQGGSGNTIYF. The CDR3 DNA reads as TGTGCCAGCAGTTACTTACAGGGCGGCTCTGGAAACACCATATATTTT. J is TRBJ1-3 and V is TRBV6-6; the D gene is possibly TRBD1 (6 bases). Germline V gene lookup returns CDR1 MNHNY and CDR2 SVGAGI (reference sequence). V gave up 1 base and J gave up 0 bases, with 10 bases separating them. This CDR3 spans 16 amino acids.

This CDR3 is CASSQEGPGLASSNIQYF. The DNA of the CDR3 is TGTGCCAGCAGCCAAGAAGGGCCGGGACTAGCTTCCTCTAACATTCAGTACTTC. V and J are TRBV4-2 and TRBJ2-4, with 9 bases identical to TRBD2. The trim removed 0 bases at V and 7 bases at J, leaving 13 bases unmatched. CDR1 is LGHNA, CDR2 YNFKEQ, per germline. The CDR3 is made up of 18 amino acids.

Comments on this clone: The sample carries other DNA sequences with the same CDR3. The rearrangement joins TRBV28 to TRBJ2-1, with 7 bases fitting TRBD2. The junction had 0 bases not matched to a gene; V was cut back by 2 bases and J by 2 bases. CDR1 and CDR2 from the germline V gene are MDHEN and SYDVKM. The CDR3 has 14 amino acids. CDR3: CASSLRGAYNEQFF. As DNA, the CDR3 is TGTGCCAGCAGTTTACGGGGGGCCTACAATGAGCAGTTCTTC. Supplemented by reference TRBV28 and TRBJ2-1, the full variable domain reads DVKVTQSSRYLVKRTGEKVFLECVQDMDHENMFWYRQDPGLGLRLIYFSYDVKMKEKGDIPEGYSVSREKKERFSLILESASTNQTSMYLCASSLRGAYNEQFFGPGTRLTVL.

The chain combines TRBV5-1 with TRBJ2-1; TRBD2 aligns across 10 bases. This CDR3 contains 15 residues. The germline CDR1 and CDR2 sequences are SGHRS and YFSETQ. V gave up 4 bases and J gave up 8 bases; unmatched junction bases: 9. Here the CDR3 reads CASSVASGSYDEQFF. CDR3 nucleotide sequence: TGCGCCAGCAGCGTGGCTAGCGGGAGTTATGATGAGCAGTTCTTC.

The chain combines TRBV28 with TRBJ1-2; TRBD1 is a possible D gene (5 bases). Per germline, CDR1 MDHEN and CDR2 SYDVKM. V was shortened by 3 bases and J by 1 base, with 9 bases between the two germline ends. The CDR3 extends over 14 amino acids. The CDR3 here is CASSFSGINYGYTF. In DNA form, the CDR3 reads TGTGCCAGCAGTTTCTCAGGGATTAACTATGGCTACACCTTC.

V gene TRBV18 combines with J gene TRBJ2-1; 15 bases line up with TRBD2. The germline gives CDR1 KGHSH, CDR2 LQKENI. The junction had 5 bases not matched to a gene; V was cut back by 3 bases and J by 8 bases. CDR3 length: 16 amino acids. The DNA for the CDR3 is TGTGCCAGCTCACCCGGTGGACTAGCGGGAGGGTATGAGCAGTTCTTC. Its translation is CASSPGGLAGGYEQFF. Complete variable domain (other parts from reference TRBV18 and TRBJ2-1): NAGVMQNPRHLVRRRGQEARLRCSPMKGHSHVYWYRQLPEEGLKFMVYLQKENIIDESGMPKERFSAEFPKEGPSILRIQQVVRGDSAAYFCASSPGGLAGGYEQFFGPGTRLTVL.

This chain links TRBV19 with TRBJ2-1, with 7 bases matching TRBD2. CDR1 and CDR2 from the germline V gene are LNHDA and SQIVND (reference sequence). V was pared by 3 bases and J by 5 bases, with 4 bases of the junction left unmatched. The CDR3 contains 14 residues. The CDR3 here is CASSMGLSNNEQFF. The CDR3 DNA reads as TGTGCCAGTAGTATGGGACTATCAAACAATGAGCAGTTCTTC.

In this sample, this clone turned up once. This chain joins TRBV5-1 and TRBJ2-2, with 8 bases that match TRBD1. V dropped 2 bases and J dropped 4; count of bases not matched to a gene: 7. Germline CDR1 SGHRS, CDR2 YFSETQ. The CDR3 is 16 residues long. DNA for the CDR3: TGCGCCAGCAGCTTAGAGACAGGGGCGGGCACCGGGGAGCTGTTTTTT. This encodes CASSLETGAGTGELFF.

The CDR3 DNA follows: TGTGCCGGCCTCTCTCCCCCGAGGGGGCGAGATGGCTACACCTTC. Translation: CAGLSPPRGRDGYTF. The chain joins TRBV27 to TRBJ1-2, with 7 bases lining up with TRBD1. The germline gives CDR1 MNHEY, CDR2 SMNVEV (reference sequence). V lost 11 bases to trimming and J lost 6 bases; unmatched junction nucleotides: 18. The CDR3 spans 15 residues.

The genes are TRBV3-1 (or the pseudogene TRBV3-2) and TRBJ1-5, with unresolved D. The CDR3 sequence is 14 residues long. Per germline, CDR1 LGHDT and CDR2 YNNKEL (reference sequence). V lost 4 bases and J 3 bases, leaving 10 bases between the germline ends. For the CDR3, the DNA is TGTGCCAGCAGCCTGGGTGAGGTCAATCAGCCCCAGCATTTT. Amino acids: CASSLGEVNQPQHF.

V usage is TRBV7-8 and J usage is TRBJ2-7, with 9 bases matching TRBD1. Germline V gene lookup returns CDR1 SGHVS and CDR2 FQNEAQ. The CDR3 is 14 residues long. Germline trimming cut 5 bases from V and 6 bases from J; bases unmatched to any gene: 8. The CDR3 sequence: CASSPTGGEGEQYF. The DNA of the CDR3 is TGTGCCAGCAGCCCCACAGGGGGCGAAGGCGAGCAGTACTTC.

This clone was seen a single time. In DNA form, the CDR3 reads TGTGCCAGCGCCTCGGGACAGAGCTATGGCTACACCTTC. It is translated as CASASGQSYGYTF. The rearrangement joins TRBV18 to TRBJ1-2; TRBD1 matches 7 bases. The V and J ends lost 8 bases and 4 bases, in that order; junction bases with no gene match: 7. The CDR3 runs to 13 residues. CDR1 and CDR2 from the germline V gene are KGHSH and LQKENI. The whole variable domain, remainder taken from reference TRBV18 and TRBJ1-2, is NAGVMQNPRHLVRRRGQEARLRCSPMKGHSHVYWYRQLPEEGLKFMVYLQKENIIDESGMPKERFSAEFPKEGPSILRIQQVVRGDSAAYFCASASGQSYGYTFGSGTRLTVV.

This clone was counted between two and nine times. The chain uses TRBV7-2 and TRBJ2-1, with 12 bases matching TRBD2. The germline V gene encodes CDR1 SGHTA and CDR2 FQGNSA. V trimming: 6 bases; J trimming: 4 bases; junction bases outside the gene matches: 7. CDR3 size: 16 residues. The CDR3 is CASSPDLAGGYNEQFF. As DNA, the CDR3 is TGTGCCAGCAGTCCAGACCTAGCGGGAGGGTACAATGAGCAGTTCTTC.

J is TRBJ1-2 and V is TRBV5-1; D gene uncertain. The V gene lost 9 bases and the J gene lost 6 bases, with 24 bases spanning the gap. Germline-derived CDR1 and CDR2 are SGHRS and YFSETQ. The CDR3 has 15 residues. The CDR3 region has the DNA TGCGCCACCGCGTCGCCAGGTTTAATCCGCGATGGCTACACCTTC. Its protein is CATASPGLIRDGYTF.

This clone was counted a single time. Other nucleotide sequences from this sample produce the same CDR3. The rearrangement joins TRBV5-1 to TRBJ1-1; TRBD1 might be the D (6 bases). V was cut by 4 bases and J by 2 bases, with 15 bases left in between. The germline CDR1 and CDR2 sequences are SGHRS and YFSETQ. The CDR3 length is 15 residues. CDR3 DNA: TGCGCCAGCAGCCCTCGGGAGGGGGGTAACACTGAAGCTTTCTTT. Translated, it gives CASSPREGGNTEAFF.

This sequence joins TRBV2 and TRBJ2-3; 13 nucleotides match TRBD2. This CDR3 has 18 residues. Germline V gene lookup returns CDR1 SNHLY and CDR2 FYNNEI. The junction had 11 bases not matched to a gene; V was cut back by 0 bases and J by 8 bases. The CDR3 region has the DNA TGTGCCAGCAGTGAAGCACGCAAAGGACTAGCGGGAGAGGGTACGCAGTATTTT. It yields the protein CASSEARKGLAGEGTQYF.

The gene calls are TRBV3-1 (or the pseudogene TRBV3-2) and TRBJ1-1; D remains unclear. Looked up from germline, CDR1 is LGHDT and CDR2 is YNNKEL (reference sequence). This CDR3 has 13 residues. V was pared by 7 bases and J by 4 bases, with 13 bases between. The CDR3 bases are TGTGCCAGCACCAGATCGCACAGCACTGAAGCTTTCTTT. This gives the protein CASTRSHSTEAFF.